This entry lists 29 T cell receptor beta chains sequenced from one sample in a study of blood T cell repertoires in COVID-19. Sequencing used immunoSEQ multiplex PCR; TCRdb keeps in-frame clones, though not all of them. The table records fewer than 200,000 clones, around 87% of them present only once. Sequencing used peripheral blood. All receptors derive from a man between 40 and 49 years old with active or convalescent COVID-19.

The chain combines TRBV11-3 with TRBJ2-5; 7 bases map to TRBD2. Trimming at V came to 9 bases and at J to 5 bases, leaving 15 bases not matched to a gene. Germline CDR1 is SGHNT and CDR2 is YENEEA. There are 15 residues in the CDR3. The CDR3 is CASSEGGEPLETQYF. CDR3 coding DNA: TGTGCCAGTTCGGAGGGAGGGGAGCCCCTGGAGACCCAGTACTTC. Full variable domain (missing parts from reference TRBV11-3 and TRBJ2-5): EAGVVQSPRYKIIEKKQPVAFWCNPISGHNTLYWYLQNLGQGPELLIRYENEEAVDDSQLPKDRFSAERLKGVDSTLKIQPAELGDSAVYLCASSEGGEPLETQYFGPGTRLLVL.

This clone has ten or more counts. The chain links TRBV19 to TRBJ1-6, with a possible D match to TRBD1 (5 bases). This CDR3 spans 14 amino acids. V was clipped by 3 bases and J by 9 bases, with 12 bases between them. The germline V gene has CDR1 LNHDA and CDR2 SQIVND (reference sequence). CDR3 sequence (DNA): TGTGCCAGTAGTATGTGGCAGGGTACTTCACCCCTCCACTTT. Its protein is CASSMWQGTSPLHF. Using reference TRBV19 and TRBJ1-6 for the parts outside the CDR3, the full variable domain is DGGITQSPKYLFRKEGQNVTLSCEQNLNHDAMYWYRQDPGQGLRLIYYSQIVNDFQKGDIAEGYSVSREKKESFPLTVTSAQKNPTAFYLCASSMWQGTSPLHFGNGTRLTVT.

This chain joins TRBV6-2 or TRBV6-3 and TRBJ1-1; D might be TRBD1 (5 bases). Germline lookup yields CDR1 MNHEY and CDR2 SVGEGT. This CDR3 region has 14 residues. Trimming stripped 4 bases from V and 1 base from J, with 10 bases between. The CDR3 nucleotides read TGTGCCAGCAGTTCGGGGGAGGGGAACACTGAAGCTTTCTTT. Protein sequence: CASSSGEGNTEAFF.

The V call is TRBV7-9, the J call TRBJ1-4, with D possibly matching TRBD1 (5 bases). Trimming cost V 8 bases and J 3 bases, with 19 bases left between them. This CDR3 has 16 residues. CDR1 is SEHNR and CDR2 is FQNEAQ in the germline V gene (reference sequence). The CDR3 protein is CASQKGEGLANEKLFF. CDR3 nucleotides: TGTGCCAGCCAAAAAGGGGAGGGCTTGGCTAATGAAAAACTGTTTTTT.

The CDR3 DNA follows: TGTGCCAGCAGCTTAGAGTTCGGGATGAACACTGAAGCTTTCTTT. It specifies CASSLEFGMNTEAFF. The chain combines TRBV13 with TRBJ1-1, with D hard to call. From germline, CDR1 is PRHDT and CDR2 FYEKMQ (reference sequence). The V end was cut by 1 base, the J end by 0 bases, with 9 bases between. The CDR3 contains 15 residues. Full variable domain (outside the CDR3, taken from reference TRBV13 and TRBJ1-1): AAGVIQSPRHLIKEKRETATLKCYPIPRHDTVYWYQQGPGQDPQFLISFYEKMQSDKGSIPDRFSAQQFSDYHSELNMSSLELGDSALYFCASSLEFGMNTEAFFGQGTRLTVV.

This clone appeared once. This sequence joins TRBV7-4 and TRBJ1-1; D is unresolved. V lost 8 bases, J lost 5 bases, and 18 bases lay in between. Germline V gene lookup returns CDR1 SGHVT and CDR2 SQSDAQ. The CDR3 length is 14 residues. CDR3 nucleotide sequence: TGTGCCAGCCTTAAAGGCGCGGGGTGGACTGAAGCTTTCTTT. Protein: CASLKGAGWTEAFF.

This chain joins TRBV21-1 and TRBJ2-7; TRBD2, the table's D call, lacks a check against the DNA. TRBV21-1 is given as a pseudogene. The CDR3 contains 15 residues. In DNA form, the CDR3 reads TGTGCCAGGAAGCTTGCGGGGGCCAAGTTATACGAGCAGTACTTC. It codes for CARKLAGAKLYEQYF.

The V call is TRBV30, the J call TRBJ1-6; D call uncertain. CDR1 is GTSNPN and CDR2 is SVGIG in the germline V gene (reference sequence). This CDR3 region has 12 residues. V was cut by 7 bases and J by 7 bases, with 11 bases left in between. CDR3 bases: TGTGCCTCCCAGGTCCAGAATTCACCCCTCCACTTT. Its translation: CASQVQNSPLHF.

This clone was observed once. CDR3: CASSPERETQYF. For the CDR3, the DNA is TGTGCCAGCTCACCGGAGCGGGAGACCCAGTACTTC. The chain links TRBV18 to TRBJ2-5, with TRBD2 as a possible D gene (5 bases). V was shortened by 3 bases and J by 5 bases, with 7 bases between the two germline ends. CDR1 and CDR2 from the germline V gene are KGHSH and LQKENI. The CDR3 is 12 amino acids. Variable domain in full (rest from reference TRBV18 and TRBJ2-5): NAGVMQNPRHLVRRRGQEARLRCSPMKGHSHVYWYRQLPEEGLKFMVYLQKENIIDESGMPKERFSAEFPKEGPSILRIQQVVRGDSAAYFCASSPERETQYFGPGTRLLVL.

V and J are TRBV28 and TRBJ2-1; the match to TRBD2 covers 12 bases. Germline loops: CDR1 MDHEN, CDR2 SYDVKM. This CDR3 has 19 residues. The V and J ends lost 5 bases and 0 bases, in that order; junction bases with no gene match: 11. The CDR3 reads CASSGPSSGGGFSYNEQFF. In nucleotides, the CDR3 is TGTGCCAGCAGTGGGCCTTCTAGCGGGGGGGGTTTCTCCTACAATGAGCAGTTCTTC.

This chain connects TRBV11-2 to TRBJ1-5; 8 bases agree with TRBD1. The V and J ends lost 4 bases and 6 bases, in that order; junction bases with no gene match: 8. Germline V lookup: CDR1 SGHAT, CDR2 FQNNGV. CDR3 length equals 15 residues. CDR3 amino acids: CASSSGTGQGQPQHF. The CDR3 DNA sequence: TGTGCCAGCAGCTCCGGGACAGGTCAGGGTCAGCCCCAGCATTTT.

CDR3 DNA sequence: TGTGCCAGCAGTGACAGGGTTAGCAATCAGCCCCAGCATTTT. Translating it yields CASSDRVSNQPQHF. This chain connects TRBV27 to TRBJ1-5, with 7 bases matching TRBD1. Trimming took 5 bases from V and 0 from J; bases not matched to a gene: 1. CDR1 is MNHEY, CDR2 SMNVEV, per germline (reference sequence). The CDR3 spans 14 residues.

This chain links TRBV7-8 with TRBJ1-1; 8 bases map to TRBD1. This CDR3 comprises 12 residues. The germline V gene has CDR1 SGHVS and CDR2 FQNEAQ. V gave up 6 bases and J gave up 7 bases; unmatched junction bases: 4. The CDR3 sequence is CASRDRAIEAFF. Written as DNA, the CDR3 is TGTGCCAGCAGGGACAGGGCCATTGAAGCTTTCTTT. The full variable domain, with the rest looked up from reference TRBV7-8 and TRBJ1-1, is GAGVSQSPRYKVAKRGQDVALRCDPISGHVSLFWYQQALGQGPEFLTYFQNEAQLDKSGLPSDRFFAERPEGSVSTLKIQRTQQEDSAVYLCASRDRAIEAFFGQGTRLTVV.

J is TRBJ2-2 and V is TRBV9; TRBD1 matches 7 bases. In germline, CDR1 is SGDLS, CDR2 YYNGEE. J gave up 4 bases and V 0 bases, and 3 bases lay outside the gene matches. The CDR3 totals 15 residues. The CDR3 region is CASSVGPGGTGELFF. In DNA, the CDR3 is TGTGCCAGCAGCGTAGGTCCAGGGGGCACCGGGGAGCTGTTTTTT.

The rearrangement links TRBV7-8 to TRBJ2-7, with a weak D call TRBD1 (5 bases). CDR3 size: 14 residues. CDR1 and CDR2 from the germline V gene are SGHVS and FQNEAQ. Trimming cost V 4 bases and J 3 bases, with 13 bases left between them. The CDR3 DNA sequence: TGTGCCAGCAGCTCGGGTGGGGCTCTCTACGAGCAGTACTTC. It codes for CASSSGGALYEQYF. The full variable domain, in which reference TRBV7-8 and TRBJ2-7 provide the parts outside the CDR3, is GAGVSQSPRYKVAKRGQDVALRCDPISGHVSLFWYQQALGQGPEFLTYFQNEAQLDKSGLPSDRFFAERPEGSVSTLKIQRTQQEDSAVYLCASSSGGALYEQYFGPGTRLTVT.

This sequence joins TRBV7-9 and TRBJ1-3; D is uncertain. Germline V gene sequence: CDR1 SEHNR, CDR2 FQNEAQ (reference sequence). This CDR3 region has 13 residues. The V end lost 1 base, the J end lost 8 bases, and 9 bases lay between the germline ends. The CDR3 nucleotides read TGTGCCAGCAGCTTAGATGCAGCGGACACCATATATTTT. As protein: CASSLDAADTIYF.

The sample holds a few counts of this clone. The chain couples TRBV4-3 to TRBJ2-3; possible D gene TRBD1, 5 bases. The germline V and J ends were trimmed by 4 bases and 3 bases, with 23 bases remaining between them. The CDR3 is 18 amino acids. CDR1 is LGHNA, CDR2 YSLEER, per germline. The CDR3 reads CASSPWKSGASRTDTQYF. The CDR3 nucleotides are TGCGCCAGCAGCCCCTGGAAGAGTGGGGCGAGCAGAACAGATACGCAGTATTTT.

The gene calls are TRBV7-2 and TRBJ1-5; 7 bases match TRBD1. The germline CDR1 and CDR2 sequences are SGHTA and FQGNSA. J lost 5 bases, V lost 4 bases, and 8 bases had no gene match. This CDR3 is built from 15 residues. For the CDR3, the DNA is TGTGCCAGCAGCTCCAGGACAGGCGAACATCAGCCCCAGCATTTT. Encoded protein: CASSSRTGEHQPQHF. Using reference TRBV7-2 and TRBJ1-5 for the parts outside the CDR3, the full variable domain is GAGVSQSPSNKVTEKGKDVELRCDPISGHTALYWYRQSLGQGLEFLIYFQGNSAPDKSGLPSDRFSAERTGGSVSTLTIQRTQQEDSAVYLCASSSRTGEHQPQHFGDGTRLSIL.

The V and J genes are TRBV28 and TRBJ2-5, with 9 positions matching TRBD2. Germline CDR1 MDHEN, CDR2 SYDVKM. This CDR3 has 16 residues. After removal of 2 bases from V and 5 bases from J, the junction contained 9 bases not matched to a gene. CDR3 residues: CASSLAGGGGTETQYF. CDR3 coding DNA: TGTGCCAGCAGTTTAGCGGGCGGGGGGGGCACTGAGACCCAGTACTTC. Variable domain in full (rest from reference TRBV28 and TRBJ2-5): DVKVTQSSRYLVKRTGEKVFLECVQDMDHENMFWYRQDPGLGLRLIYFSYDVKMKEKGDIPEGYSVSREKKERFSLILESASTNQTSMYLCASSLAGGGGTETQYFGPGTRLLVL.

The V gene is TRBV24-1, the J gene TRBJ1-5; 11 bases fit TRBD1. CDR3 length: 15 amino acids. Germline V CDR1 and CDR2: KGHDR, SFDVKD. V lost 5 bases and J lost 6; bases outside the gene matches: 5. The CDR3 sequence: CATSGGQGAIQPQHF. The DNA of the CDR3 is TGTGCCACCAGTGGTGGACAGGGGGCAATTCAGCCCCAGCATTTT.

The rearrangement joins TRBV28 to TRBJ1-1, with a weak D call TRBD1 (5 bases). Looked up from germline, CDR1 is MDHEN and CDR2 is SYDVKM. V was pared by 5 bases and J by 4 bases, with 5 bases between. The CDR3 runs to 11 residues. The CDR3 reads CASSQGTEAFF. CDR3 coding DNA: TGTGCCAGCAGTCAGGGCACTGAAGCTTTCTTT.

This clone was observed once. The V call is TRBV2, the J call TRBJ1-5; the match to TRBD1 covers 7 bases. The V segment lost 2 bases and the J segment 0 bases; nucleotides outside the gene matches: 13. The germline gives CDR1 SNHLY, CDR2 FYNNEI. This CDR3 has 19 amino acids. The chain's CDR3 is CASSESVTGNSYSNQPQHF. The DNA of the CDR3 is TGTGCCAGCAGTGAATCCGTGACAGGGAACTCTTATAGCAATCAGCCCCAGCATTTT.

This clone has a single count. This rearrangement joins TRBV28 to TRBJ1-4, with D hard to call. CDR3 length: 15 residues. Trimming took off 7 bases at V and 0 bases at J, with 12 bases between the two ends. The germline CDR1 and CDR2 sequences are MDHEN and SYDVKM. The CDR3 protein is CASTMSIATNEKLFF. The CDR3 DNA reads TGTGCCAGCACGATGAGTATTGCAACTAATGAAAAACTGTTTTTT.

V usage is TRBV5-1 and J usage is TRBJ2-7, with 8 positions matching TRBD2. After removal of 2 bases from V and 2 bases from J, the junction contained 3 bases not matched to a gene. The CDR3 extends over 14 amino acids. Germline values: CDR1 SGHRS, CDR2 YFSETQ. Here the CDR3 DNA reads TGCGCCAGCAGCTTAGCGGGGGACCCCTACGAGCAGTACTTC. Encoded protein: CASSLAGDPYEQYF.

The chain couples TRBV7-3 to TRBJ1-5; possibly TRBD1 for D (5 bases). Germline CDR1 is SGHTA and CDR2 is FQGTGA. V was pared by 1 base and J by 4 bases, with 17 bases between. The CDR3 runs 17 residues. CDR3 sequence: CASSLMRSGHKNQPQHF. The CDR3 DNA reads TGTGCCAGCAGCTTAATGAGGTCTGGACACAAAAATCAGCCCCAGCATTTT.

The rearrangement links TRBV5-6 to TRBJ2-7; 8 nucleotides line up with TRBD1. The junction had 10 bases not matched to a gene; V was cut back by 1 base and J by 1 base. CDR3 size: 17 residues. Germline CDR1 reads SGHDT; CDR2 reads YYEEEE. The CDR3: CASSLWRQGSSSYEQYF. The DNA of the CDR3 is TGTGCCAGCAGCTTGTGGAGACAGGGGTCTTCATCCTACGAGCAGTACTTC.

The V and J genes are TRBV5-1 and TRBJ2-5; D is perhaps TRBD2 (5 bases). V lost 2 bases and J lost 4, with 15 bases in between. Germline CDR1 reads SGHRS; CDR2 reads YFSETQ. The CDR3 covers 15 residues. DNA of the CDR3: TGCGCCAGCAGCTTAGGACTGAAAACCCCAGAGACCCAGTACTTC. It codes for CASSLGLKTPETQYF. Filled out from reference TRBV5-1 and TRBJ2-5, the complete variable domain reads KAGVTQTPRYLIKTRGQQVTLSCSPISGHRSVSWYQQTPGQGLQFLFEYFSETQRNKGNFPGRFSGRQFSNSRSEMNVSTLELGDSALYLCASSLGLKTPETQYFGPGTRLLVL.

The V gene is TRBV10-2, the J gene TRBJ1-6; 7 positions match TRBD1. Germline V gene lookup returns CDR1 WSHSY and CDR2 SAAADI. There are 15 residues in the CDR3. V shed 6 bases, J shed 9 bases, and the junction held 11 bases outside the gene matches. The CDR3 spells CASRDRQGIGSPLHF. CDR3 bases: TGCGCCAGCAGAGATCGACAGGGCATCGGTTCACCCCTCCACTTT.

The table lists this clone with a few counts. This chain joins TRBV5-1 and TRBJ2-6, with 7 bases lining up with TRBD2. The CDR3 runs to 15 residues. Germline V gene data show CDR1 as SGHRS and CDR2 as YFSETQ. Trimming took 3 bases from V and 13 from J; bases not matched to a gene: 13. CDR3 nucleotide sequence: TGCGCCAGCAGCTCCACCGCGGGCAGGGAGGGAGTCCTGACTTTC. It codes for CASSSTAGREGVLTF.